This TCR beta chain was captured in a study of shared clonotypes between healthy human individuals. The method was immunoSEQ multiplex PCR; TCRdb's version includes in-frame clones alone and lacks a portion of them. Among 2 million to 2.5 million clones listed, roughly 92% were seen once. Germline lookup yields CDR1 LNHNV and CDR2 YYDKDF (reference sequence). The CDR3 contains 15 residues. V lost 3 bases and J 7 bases, leaving 18 bases between the germline ends. The sequenced sample consisted of naive CD4+ T cells from PBMCs. This sample's subset: CD45RA+ positively selected. This TCR was recovered from a man younger than 35 in good health. Some clones in this sample may be carry-over from other donors' samples. The V call is TRBV15, the J call TRBJ1-2; TRBD1 is a possible D gene (5 bases). Here the CDR3 DNA reads TGTGCCACCAGCAGGGTTCCGGGGCCCCTTTTTGGCTACACCTTC. Protein product: CATSRVPGPLFGYTF.